This T cell receptor (beta chain) was captured by sequencing in a study of a mutant IDH1 vaccine in newly diagnosed glioma (dated by TCRdb to the early 2020s). A note on the overall study: Patients were given eight vaccinations, in weeks 1, 3, 5, 7, 11, 15, 19 and 23, which matched visits V03 through V10. Vaccination began 4-6 weeks after radiotherapy alone, or alongside temozolomide cycles in the chemotherapy-containing groups. Of the 25 to 35 patients who were treated, about 60% were male and approximately 38% were female, and the mean age was around 40 years. Before enrollment, most patients had been given radiochemotherapy with temozolomide as standard therapy, while the rest had received either radiotherapy alone or temozolomide alone. Peripheral blood samples were drawn at six visits, namely V03 (baseline), V05, V07, V10, V12 and V13. Longitudinal TCRB deep sequencing was performed for fewer than 30 treated patients wherever samples were available for exploratory analyses. Here is what the overall study found, with its caveats: Across multiple MHC alleles, vaccine-induced immune responses were seen in 85% to 95% of patients. Availability determined which PBMC samples were chosen for TCRB deep sequencing. Pseudoprogression appeared unrelated to alterations in the top peripheral T cell clonotypes detected by TCRB sequencing. According to the authors, sample limitations meant that analyses of patient blood samples could not be reproduced.

This clone was detected once. It has no known antigen specificity. Base-call qualities are not available, and no considerably larger clone is one nucleotide away. The sample's time point label is to be understood as: week 23, last vaccination. A 20-mer mutant IDH1 peptide at 300 micrograms in Montanide made up each vaccine dose, which was injected subcutaneously together with topical imiquimod. Newly diagnosed WHO grade 3 or 4 IDH1-mutant astrocytomas showing loss of nuclear ATRX were present in the donors. The samples were drawn from NOA16, a multicentre, single-arm, open-label phase I trial in Germany that tested a mutant IDH1 peptide vaccine in humans for the first time. Genomic DNA for TCRB sequencing was extracted from EDTA blood using the DNeasy Blood and Tissue Kit. V was cut back by 0 bases and J by 0 bases, leaving a gap of 15 bases between them. The CDR3, from cysteine to phenylalanine, totals 18 residues. The kept DNA is CDR3 alone, 54 bases in frame from the first base. From the germline V gene (reference sequence), CDR1 is LNHDA and CDR2 is SQIVND.

Library creation used the immunoSEQ multiplex PCR assay. Rearranged TCR beta chain sequences were amplified using the hsTCRB Kit according to the manufacturer's protocol. An Illumina MiSeq was used to sequence the TCRB libraries. As for the authors' bioinformatics: The kit vendor's proprietary platform handled demultiplexing, trimming and gene mapping. TCRdb took this table from immuneACCESS and kept in-frame rearrangements with V and J called. Such tables lack part of the clones; where checked against another copy, unresolved V genes explain under half of the gap, and the rest is unexplained. V, J and clone size are taken as reported in that table, and D and trimming were inferred from the DNA itself. In all, the sample holds about 56,000 clones, and about 90% of those were seen once. Approximately 1.4% of the sample rests with the top ten.

The V gene is TRBV19 and the J gene is TRBJ2-1; no D gene call is confident. The source is a middle-aged man with glioma. The source was PBMCs, collected from a glioma patient whose treatment included an IDH1 peptide vaccine. The bases are TGTGCCAGTAGTATAGATCTAATTGGTTACAGCTCCTACAATGAGCAGTTCTTC. This encodes CASSIDLIGYSSYNEQFF.